This T cell receptor beta chain emerged from a study of blood T cell repertoires in COVID-19. Data came from immunoSEQ multiplex PCR; TCRdb stores just in-frame clones and leaves some out. The sample carries roughly 250,000 clones, roughly 88% recorded once. Trimming pared 1 base from V and 9 bases from J, leaving 7 bases between. The CDR3 extends over 11 amino acids. Material: peripheral blood. This TCR was sampled from a woman aged 40 to 49 who had recovered from COVID-19. The chain links TRBV12-3 or TRBV12-4 to TRBJ2-7; D not certain. CDR3 in DNA: TGTGCCAGCAGTTTAGGCGGTGTGCAGTACTTC. Its translation: CASSLGGVQYF.